The rows below give T cell receptor beta chains drawn from one sample of a study of blood T cell repertoires in COVID-19. The table came from immunoSEQ multiplex PCR; TCRdb's copy has only in-frame clones and leaves some out. The table includes about 78,000 clones, 80% to 85% detected once. The sequenced sample consisted of peripheral blood. The receptor set was obtained from a man between 50 and 59 years old with acute or convalescent COVID-19. CDR3s include the opening cysteine and the closing phenylalanine or tryptophan. D genes are given only for firm matches. Not every row has a clone size; where given, it reads once, few, many or a size class.

d_call,clone_size,j_call,v_call,cdr3_aa,cdr3_nt
-,-,TRBJ1-1,TRBV5-1,CASSSGSHYAFF,TGCGCCAGCAGCTCAGGGTCTCACTACGCTTTCTTT
TRBD2,-,TRBJ2-5,TRBV4-2,CASSPGLASQETQYF,TGTGCCAGCAGCCCCGGACTAGCGTCTCAAGAGACCCAGTACTTC
TRBD2,-,TRBJ2-7,TRBV9,CASSPTPSGGAEQYF,TGTGCCAGCAGCCCCACCCCGAGCGGGGGGGCCGAGCAGTACTTC
-,-,TRBJ1-1,TRBV18,CASSRARNTEAFF,TGTGCCAGCTCACGGGCACGGAACACTGAAGCTTTCTTT
-,-,TRBJ1-2,TRBV12-3/TRBV12-4,CASSQTENYGYTF,TGTGCCAGCAGTCAAACAGAGAACTATGGCTACACCTTC
TRBD2,-,TRBJ2-1,TRBV3-1/TRBV3-2,CASSQPGLALDEQFF,TGTGCCAGCAGCCAACCGGGACTAGCGTTAGATGAGCAGTTCTTC
-,-,TRBJ2-3,TRBV5-4,CASSLEGPSTDTQYF,TGTGCCAGCAGCTTGGAGGGGCCTAGCACAGATACGCAGTATTTT
TRBD1,-,TRBJ2-5,TRBV5-4,CASSSRGETQYF,TGTGCCAGCAGCTCCAGGGGGGAGACCCAGTACTTC
-,-,TRBJ2-3,TRBV11-1,CASSPRSLTDTQYF,TGTGCCAGCAGCCCCCGATCCCTAACAGATACGCAGTATTTT
TRBD1,few,TRBJ1-2,TRBV10-3,CAISEGTDYGYTF,TGTGCCATCAGTGAAGGGACAGACTATGGCTACACCTTC
-,-,TRBJ1-1,TRBV4-2,CASSQDPVNTEAFF,TGTGCCAGCAGCCAAGATCCAGTGAACACTGAAGCTTTCTTT
-,-,TRBJ2-7,TRBV7-2,CASSFSRGGYEQYF,TGTGCCAGCAGCTTTAGTCGGGGAGGCTACGAGCAGTACTTC
TRBD1,-,TRBJ2-7,TRBV15,CATSRPTPGTGAYEQYF,TGTGCCACCAGCAGACCAACGCCCGGGACAGGGGCCTACGAGCAGTACTTC
-,-,TRBJ2-1,TRBV5-1,CASSSTRTSGIPYRGEQFF,TGCGCCAGCAGCTCGACCCGGACCTCGGGGATCCCGTACCGGGGTGAGCAGTTCTTC
TRBD1,once,TRBJ1-1,TRBV15,CATSRGGQGSATEAFF,TGTGCCACCAGCAGAGGAGGACAGGGATCAGCCACTGAAGCTTTCTTT
TRBD1,-,TRBJ2-5,TRBV3-1/TRBV3-2,CASSLNRGHETQYF,TGTGCCAGCAGCTTAAACAGGGGGCATGAGACCCAGTACTTC
TRBD1,-,TRBJ2-7,TRBV27,CASSLGGQGVYEQYF,TGTGCCAGCAGTTTAGGCGGACAGGGCGTCTACGAGCAGTACTTC
-,-,TRBJ2-7,TRBV27,CASSLPGQKSSYEQYF,TGTGCCAGCAGTTTACCGGGACAAAAAAGCTCCTACGAGCAGTACTTC
-,-,TRBJ1-5,TRBV6-6,CASSYRENQPQHF,TGTGCCAGCAGTTACCGGGAGAATCAGCCCCAGCATTTT
-,-,TRBJ2-2,TRBV2,CASKTENTGELFF,TGTGCCAGCAAGACAGAGAACACCGGGGAGCTGTTTTTT
TRBD1,-,TRBJ2-7,TRBV5-4,CASGIPGQTYEQYF,TGTGCCAGCGGAATTCCGGGACAGACATACGAGCAGTACTTC
-,-,TRBJ2-7,TRBV7-8,CASIPEDTDEQYF,TGTGCCAGCATACCCGAGGACACTGACGAGCAGTACTTC
-,-,TRBJ1-2,TRBV7-9,CASSPMGGADGYTF,TGTGCCAGCAGCCCCATGGGGGGGGCTGATGGCTACACCTTC
-,once,TRBJ1-2,TRBV5-1,CASSLSGQTYGYTF,TGCGCCAGCAGCTTGTCTGGGCAGACCTATGGCTACACCTTC
TRBD1,once,TRBJ2-7,TRBV5-6,CASSSGTGREVYEQYF,TGTGCCAGCAGCTCCGGGACAGGTCGCGAGGTGTACGAGCAGTACTTC
-,-,TRBJ1-2,TRBV13,CASSADFGYTF,TGTGCCAGCAGCGCCGACTTTGGCTACACCTTC
TRBD2,-,TRBJ2-3,TRBV29-1,CSATREGGSTDTQYF,TGCAGCGCCACTAGGGAGGGCGGGAGCACAGATACGCAGTATTTT
-,few,TRBJ1-2,TRBV13,CASSLPPSNGYTF,TGTGCCAGCAGCTTACCCCCAAGCAACGGCTACACCTTC
TRBD2,-,TRBJ2-7,TRBV6-2/TRBV6-3,CASSYEAAGDPEQYF,TGTGCCAGCAGTTACGAAGCAGCGGGAGATCCCGAGCAGTACTTC
TRBD1,-,TRBJ1-2,TRBV6-5,CASTRTGNSAGYTF,TGTGCCAGCACTCGGACAGGCAATTCAGCTGGCTACACCTTC
-,-,TRBJ1-5,TRBV7-8,CASSLGRINQPQHF,TGTGCCAGCAGCTTAGGCAGGATCAATCAGCCCCAGCATTTT
TRBD1,-,TRBJ1-5,TRBV6-2/TRBV6-3,CASSSYRGYSNQPQHF,TGTGCCAGCAGTTCCTACAGGGGATATAGCAATCAGCCCCAGCATTTT
-,-,TRBJ2-7,TRBV4-1,CASSQERRGSYEQYF,TGCGCCAGCAGCCAAGAAAGACGGGGGTCCTACGAGCAGTACTTC
-,-,TRBJ1-3,TRBV30,CAWTRNSGNTIYF,TGTGCCTGGACGAGAAACTCTGGAAACACCATATATTTT
TRBD1,-,TRBJ2-5,TRBV6-5,CASRSPGQGEYF,TGTGCCAGCAGATCACCGGGACAGGGTGAATACTTC
TRBD2,-,TRBJ2-1,TRBV4-3,CASSQDPGTSGRLNSYNEQFF,TGCGCCAGCAGCCAAGATCCCGGGACTAGCGGGAGGTTGAACTCCTACAATGAGCAGTTCTTC
TRBD1,-,TRBJ1-2,TRBV10-1,CASSDRENYGYTF,TGCGCCAGCAGCGACAGGGAAAACTATGGCTACACCTTC
TRBD2,-,TRBJ2-2,TRBV5-4,CASSQGLAPGELFF,TGTGCCAGCAGCCAGGGACTAGCACCCGGGGAGCTGTTTTTT
-,-,TRBJ2-7,TRBV7-9,CASSFPQGAYEQYF,TGTGCCAGCAGCTTCCCCCAAGGGGCCTACGAGCAGTACTTC
-,-,TRBJ1-2,TRBV4-3,CASSGGYGYTF,TGCGCCAGCAGTGGAGGGTATGGCTACACCTTC
TRBD1,-,TRBJ1-2,TRBV28,CASRLPGQVHTF,TGTGCCAGCAGGCTACCGGGACAGGTACACACCTTC
-,-,TRBJ2-2,TRBV12-3/TRBV12-4,CASSLSITGELFF,TGTGCCAGCAGTTTATCCATCACCGGGGAGCTGTTTTTT
TRBD2,-,TRBJ2-5,TRBV2,CASSELGTSMETQYF,TGTGCCAGCAGTGAACTCGGGACTAGTATGGAGACCCAGTACTTC
-,once,TRBJ1-6,TRBV11-2,CASSLDMESYNSPLHF,TGTGCCAGCAGCTTAGATATGGAGTCCTATAATTCACCCCTCCACTTT
TRBD1,-,TRBJ2-1,TRBV4-1,CASSPTGGRYNEQFF,TGCGCCAGCAGCCCGACAGGGGGACGATACAATGAGCAGTTCTTC
-,-,TRBJ2-1,TRBV5-5,CASSLSILVSGAYNEQFF,TGTGCCAGCAGCTTGTCTATCCTTGTTTCAGGGGCCTACAATGAGCAGTTCTTC
-,once,TRBJ2-1,TRBV7-3,CASTPGTHIGGKQFF,TGTGCCAGCACCCCCGGGACCCACATTGGAGGGAAGCAGTTCTTC
TRBD1,-,TRBJ1-2,TRBV18,CASSRDRESYTF,TGTGCCAGCTCACGGGACAGGGAGAGCTACACCTTC
TRBD1,-,TRBJ2-3,TRBV7-2,CASRSGTGIPTDTQYF,TGTGCCAGCAGGAGTGGGACAGGGATCCCCACAGATACGCAGTATTTT